The subject of this entry is one T cell receptor beta chain. The target of this receptor is not known. Per-base qualities were not stored, and no clone one base away is much larger. The protocol used for the library was the immunoSEQ multiplex PCR assay. For the multiplex PCR, a mixture combining 60 forward primers for TCR Vbeta segments and 13 reverse primers for TCR Jbeta segments was used. The CDR3 region of rearranged TCR beta genes was amplified from genomic DNA by a multiplex PCR assay. On the Illumina HiSeq System, the amplified TCR beta libraries were sequenced as 87-base-pair reads. The source study handled its data this way. In a later analysis, some 80 million unique TCR beta chains were counted across the 500 to 850 repertoires, and approximately 11 million of these chains were shared by at least two donors. Raw reads were error-corrected and collapsed into unique sequences with a nearest-neighbor algorithm that merged closely related sequences to remove PCR and sequencing errors. Alignment of CDR3 sequences to IMGT reference sequences was used to assign V, D and J gene segments. For a sequence to be retained, a match of at least six nucleotides was required to both a V gene segment and a J gene segment. Rearrangements were called productive when the CDR3 lacked stop codons and stayed in frame with V and J; all others were non-productive. CDR3 was defined according to IMGT convention as the region running from the second conserved V-encoded cysteine to the conserved J-encoded phenylalanine. In an earlier analysis of some 550 of the donors, sequences lacking an unambiguous match to a single V gene segment were excluded. An earlier analysis of a few hundred of the donors called V segments functional above 56.7% productive rearrangements and segregating when the between-donor standard deviation exceeded 5%. A statistical classification framework was developed to diagnose cytomegalovirus status using the catalog of TCR beta chain sequences. In a later analysis, V and J genes were assigned by comparing TCR nucleotide sequences against IMGT/GENE-DB human TR gene sequences. Using the TCRdist pipeline, a later analysis assigned CDR3 sequences along with most-parsimonious VDJ recombination scenarios. A later analysis defined each TCR beta chain by its CDR3 amino acid sequence plus V-gene family, and excluded reads lacking a unique V-gene family. As a way to deal with suspected cross-contamination and a sequencing artifact, a later analysis dropped roughly 620 nucleotide sequences that were highly shared and had low generation probability. In a later analysis, a clonal expansion index was calculated for each public chain from normalized within-repertoire ranks of inferred template counts. Generation probabilities in a later analysis came from a VDJ recombination model fitted to out-of-frame rearrangements, and those results were checked against IGoR. In a later analysis, hypergeometric tests were used to score TCR-TCR, TCR-HLA and TCR-CMV co-occurrence, with a repertoire-size bias correction applied to TCR pairs. To estimate false discovery rates, a later analysis permuted the HLA or CMV assignments 20 times. In a later analysis, co-occurring TCRs were grouped with DBSCAN, and TCRdist sequence similarity was added when clustering was performed within HLA-allele-positive subsets. For co-occurrence clustering, repertoires with fewer than 30,000 or more than 120,000 public chains were excluded, along with 4 to 6 repertoires with anomalous nucleotide sharing. What TCRdb holds here is the immuneACCESS table cut down to in-frame rearrangements. Part of the clones is not present; checked against another copy, under half of the missing clones reflect an unresolved V gene, and the others are unexplained. V and J calls and clone size are given by that table; D and trimming were obtained from the DNA. Recorded for this sample are approximately 160,000 clones; 65% to 70% of them occurred a single time. The ten top clones hold 4.5% of the sample.

These data originate in a study of cytomegalovirus exposure and HLA in healthy donors (dated by TCRdb to the late 2010s). Background for the entire study: An earlier analysis of approximately 590 of the donors reported 250 to 300 Gb of sequence data and roughly 100 million unique TCR beta sequences from 150 million to 200 million T cells. Roughly 300 gigabases of sequencing data and tens of millions of unique TCR sequences were included in an early release covering 500 to 750 HLA-typed donors. Among the roughly 400 genotyped donors, under 90% belonged to the genetic ancestry cluster associated with self-reported Caucasian donors. The study aimed to test whether cataloging public T cell receptors could reveal signatures of past pathogen exposure. The study profiled the T cell repertoires of 500 to 800 subjects by immunosequencing and related them to cytomegalovirus serostatus. Besides the first cohort of roughly 700 subjects, a separate validation cohort made up of 95 to 150 different subjects was used. High-throughput TCR immunosequencing, statistical association of individual TCRs with disease status, and machine learning were combined to predict cytomegalovirus infection status. A later analysis re-analyzed previously published TCR beta repertoires from several hundred donors and added high-resolution HLA genotyping to study TCR occurrence patterns. The later analysis used no new phenotypic data to find candidate immune exposures, relying instead on TCR beta sequences and their occurrence across donors. An earlier analysis of around 640 of the donors used high-throughput TCR beta sequencing to judge whether each TCR beta V gene segment behaved as functional or pseudogenic. Donor age, sex, ethnicity and CMV serostatus were compiled together with the repertoire data. A later genetic analysis used genome-wide SNP genotypes for about 65% of the 666 donors, treating that subset as a discovery cohort. All discovery cohort repertoires had been generated on a single sequencing platform. HLA typing included class I and class II loci at four-digit resolution. The number of donors typed differed by locus, with about 629-630 for A, B, C, DRB1 and DQB1, roughly 520 for DQA1, over 600 for DPA1, and some 440 for DPB1. Four or five DR-DQ haplotypes were treated as single units for association and clustering because of strong linkage in the cohort. Among roughly 400 genotyped donors of the cohort, an average of roughly 230,000 unique TCR beta nucleotide sequences was sequenced per donor, of which roughly 17% were non-productive. On the study overall, not on this receptor specifically: According to a later analysis, most CMV-associated TCR beta chains appeared to be HLA-restricted, and the HLA associations seemed to be driven largely by CMV exposure. A later genetic analysis reported fewer N-insertions in productive TCRs among donors in an Asian-associated ancestry cluster than the roughly 700-donor mean. Compared with equally common non-associated chains, HLA-associated TCR beta chains in a later analysis were more clonally expanded and had lower generation probabilities. Some IMGT-functional V segments, including TRBV6-2 and TRBV6-3, could not be told apart with the 87-base-pair reads, so those segments were excluded. Strong co-occurrence of HLA alleles, especially DR and DQ, made assigning TCR associations to individual alleles difficult. The sequencing pipeline was judged likely to have produced a cluster of highly shared sequence variants as a technical artifact. HLA typing was unavailable for some donors at each locus, so association tests used only the typed subset. A further reported finding was that TCR beta sequences accurately predicted the HLA-A and HLA-B alleles for most subjects in the first cohort. In a later analysis, TCR association rates were found to vary across HLA loci, with the most associated TCRs seen for DRB1 alleles and the fewest for HLA-C alleles. Presence/absence analyses assumed roughly uniform sequencing depth across donors, an assumption that may not hold. In both the original and validation cohorts, the classifier was reported to diagnose cytomegalovirus status with high specificity and sensitivity. Linkage disequilibrium might explain the correlated functional status among segregating V segments, but an unknown experimental factor could not be ruled out. The earlier analysis of about 600 of the donors excluded some 15 rarely observed V segments, including chromosome 9 orphons, because counts were too low. Most TCR sequences were seen in very few donors, while some public TCRs were found in many individuals. The study gave a list of 150 to 200 TCR beta chains associated with cytomegalovirus. Specific HLA alleles were associated with 16,951 TCR beta sequences at a false discovery rate of 0.05 in a later analysis. In an earlier analysis of under 600 of the donors, most TCR beta V segments were observed in productive rearrangements about 87% or about 30% of the time, broadly matching IMGT annotations. In vitro tests confirmed that three of the cytomegalovirus-associated TCR beta chains recognize cytomegalovirus antigens. An association between a missense DCLRE1C variant and V-gene and J-gene trimming of TCR beta chains was found in a later genetic analysis and replicated in an independent cohort. It was suggested by the authors that the approach could potentially be generalized to other disease states and immunological phenotypes. Only TCR beta chains were sequenced in this cohort, and the absence of alpha or paired-chain data limited detectable features. According to a later analysis, parvovirus B19, influenza, CMV and Epstein-Barr virus appeared linked to several top co-occurrence clusters. CMV serostatus was the only immune exposure information available for the cohort.

In total, just over 650 healthy bone marrow donors made up the cohort. All cohort members were sampled while nominally healthy, although unrecorded immune exposures were likely present. The donor tested CMV seropositive and was one of the 289 seropositive cohort members. Each donor provided a peripheral blood sample, and peripheral blood mononuclear cells were used for TCR beta sequencing. Genomic DNA extraction from the blood cell samples was performed with the Qiagen DNeasy Blood Extraction Kit. V is clipped by 3 bases and J by 3 bases, and the sequence between their germline boundaries is 21 bases long. The CDR3 contains 17 residues, cysteine and phenylalanine counted. The only DNA kept is the CDR3, 51 bases in frame from the first base. The germline V gene (reference sequence) specifies MNHEY as CDR1 and SMNVEV as CDR2.

The material sequenced was PBMCs. The chain couples TRBV27 to TRBJ2-7; TRBD1 could be the D gene, as 6 bases match. This clonotype originated in a woman between 18 and 29 years old in good health and CMV-seropositive. In nucleotides, the sequence is TGTGCCAGCAGTTTGACCCCCAACAGGGTTCTCCTCTACGAGCAGTACTTC. Translated, this gives CASSLTPNRVLLYEQYF.